This T cell receptor beta chain was retrieved from a study of T cell responses to AZD1222 COVID-19 vaccine. Overall study findings and caveats: Vaccine-associated CD4 TCRs ranged over spike, dominating at 160-218 and 743-854. Unmutated variant regions are reportedly the target of nearly half of TCRs that are spike-specific.

The germline gives CDR1 LNHDA, CDR2 SQIVND (reference sequence). V dropped 6 bases and J dropped 5 bases, with 16 bases sitting between them. The CDR3 contains 14 residues. Assay: immunoSEQ multiplex PCR; the TCRdb copy retains only in-frame clones and omits some. Of around 140,000 clones in the sample, roughly 85% are singletons; the top ten hold under 8%. The count of this clone is one. Its antigen is not identified. This TCR was recovered from an adult who received the MenACWY meningococcal vaccine as a control. This material consisted of peripheral blood, taken 28 days after the second dose of the MenACWY control vaccine. The chain combines TRBV19 with TRBJ2-5; TRBD2 is a possible D gene (5 bases). DNA of the CDR3: TGTGCCAGTAGGGGTCGCGGGCCCGGGGAGACCCAGTACTTC. Protein sequence: CASRGRGPGETQYF.